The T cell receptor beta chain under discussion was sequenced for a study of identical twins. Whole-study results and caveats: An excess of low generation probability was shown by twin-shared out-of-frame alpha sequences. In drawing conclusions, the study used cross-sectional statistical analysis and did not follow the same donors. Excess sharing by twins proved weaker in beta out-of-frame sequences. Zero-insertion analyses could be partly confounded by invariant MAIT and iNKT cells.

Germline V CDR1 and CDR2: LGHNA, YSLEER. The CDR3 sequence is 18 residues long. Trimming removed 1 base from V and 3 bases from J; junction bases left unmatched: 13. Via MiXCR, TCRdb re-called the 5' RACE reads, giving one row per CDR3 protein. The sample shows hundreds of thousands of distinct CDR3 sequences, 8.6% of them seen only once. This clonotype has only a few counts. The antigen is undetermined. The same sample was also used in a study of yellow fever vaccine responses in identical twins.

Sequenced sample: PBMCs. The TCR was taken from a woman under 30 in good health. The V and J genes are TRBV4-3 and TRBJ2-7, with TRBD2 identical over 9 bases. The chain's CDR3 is CASSQGVSSGSLGYEQYF. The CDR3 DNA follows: TGCGCCAGCAGCCAAGGAGTTAGTAGCGGGAGTTTAGGCTACGAGCAGTACTTC.